The 20 T cell receptor beta chains below all came from one sample that was sequenced in a study of OX40 agonist ivuxolimab in advanced cancers. The protocol used for the library was the immunoSEQ multiplex PCR assay. The table was pulled from immuneACCESS by TCRdb, which kept in-frame rearrangements only. Such tables lose some clones; where checked, under half of the loss comes from unresolved V genes, and the rest has no known cause. The sample table shows tens of thousands of clones, and over 70% are seen once. The ten largest make up 9.5% to 15% of the sample. The specimen was CD4+ or CD8+ T cells sorted from blood, collected in a trial of the OX40 agonist ivuxolimab. The receptors were sampled from an adult with an advanced solid tumor such as melanoma, head and neck, liver or kidney cancer.

CDR3 nucleotide sequence: TGTGCCAGCAGTATCTCCACAGGGGGAGCTTATGGCTACACCTTC. Translating it yields CASSISTGGAYGYTF. The chain joins TRBV28 to TRBJ1-2, with TRBD1 matching over 8 bases. The trim removed 5 bases at V and 5 bases at J, leaving 10 bases unmatched. In germline, CDR1 is MDHEN, CDR2 SYDVKM. The CDR3 contains 15 residues.

The genes are TRBV30 and TRBJ1-6; D is ambiguous. CDR1 is GTSNPN and CDR2 is SVGIG in the germline V gene (reference sequence). The CDR3 has 13 residues. Trimming pared 1 base from V and 10 bases from J, leaving 11 bases between. The CDR3 here is CAWSGGGQSPLHF. The CDR3 DNA follows: TGTGCCTGGAGTGGAGGAGGGCAGTCACCCCTCCACTTT.

The gene calls are TRBV5-1 and TRBJ1-1; D may be TRBD1 (6 bases). CDR3 length equals 14 residues. The V gene's germline CDR1 is SGHRS and CDR2 YFSETQ. Trimming cost V 4 bases and J 4 bases, with 14 bases left between them. CDR3 loop: CASSTQGGGTEAFF. Here the CDR3 DNA reads TGCGCCAGCAGCACACAGGGCGGCGGCACTGAAGCTTTCTTT.

The CDR3 protein is CASSLQGAVYNEQFF. Here the CDR3 DNA reads TGCGCCAGCAGCTTGCAGGGGGCAGTCTACAATGAGCAGTTCTTC. The chain joins TRBV5-1 to TRBJ2-1, with 8 bases that match TRBD1. With V trimmed by 1 base and J by 3 bases, 3 bases remained unmatched. The CDR3 has 15 amino acids. Germline values: CDR1 SGHRS, CDR2 YFSETQ.

CDR3 coding DNA: TGTGCCAGCAGTACCCAATCTAGCACAGATACGCAGTATTTT. As protein: CASSTQSSTDTQYF. The chain uses TRBV27 and TRBJ2-3; D ambiguous. CDR3 length: 14 amino acids. Germline values: CDR1 MNHEY, CDR2 SMNVEV (reference sequence). V lost 5 bases, J lost 0 bases, and 9 bases lay in between.

V and J are TRBV7-2 and TRBJ2-6; 7 bases align to TRBD1. This CDR3 has 17 amino acids. V shed 5 bases, J shed 0 bases, and the junction held 7 bases outside the gene matches. The germline gives CDR1 SGHTA, CDR2 FQGNSA. The CDR3 DNA reads as TGTGCCAGCAGCCGACAGGGACCGAGCTCTGGGGCCAACGTCCTGACTTTC. It encodes CASSRQGPSSGANVLTF.

The chain recombines TRBV11-2 with TRBJ2-4; 9 positions match TRBD1. CDR1 and CDR2 (germline): SGHAT, FQNNGV. Trimming cost V 1 base and J 6 bases; bases outside gene matches: 7. CDR3 length: 16 residues. Written as DNA, the CDR3 is TGTGCCAGCAGCTTAGGCCCGGGACAGGGAATAAACATTCAGTACTTC. It translates to CASSLGPGQGINIQYF.

The sample holds a few counts of this clone. The chain couples TRBV30 to TRBJ1-1; the D gene is possibly TRBD1 (6 bases). V lost 0 bases to trimming and J lost 4 bases, with 15 bases between them. Germline CDR1 and CDR2: GTSNPN and SVGIG (reference sequence). The CDR3 is 15 amino acids. The CDR3 region has the DNA TGTGCCTGGAGTGTCGTACGGGGGCTGGGCACTGAAGCTTTCTTT. As protein: CAWSVVRGLGTEAFF.

The chain carries TRBV2 and TRBJ2-1; 11 positions match TRBD2. Trimming took 5 bases from V and 5 from J; bases not matched to a gene: 5. The germline CDR1 and CDR2 sequences are SNHLY and FYNNEI. The CDR3 is 15 amino acids. Here the CDR3 reads CASSLSGRADNEQFF. The DNA for the CDR3 is TGTGCCAGCAGTCTTAGCGGGAGGGCCGACAATGAGCAGTTCTTC.

This clone was observed a handful of times. V and J are TRBV19 and TRBJ1-4; D gene ambiguous. The germline V gene has CDR1 LNHDA and CDR2 SQIVND (reference sequence). Trimming took 5 bases from V and 7 from J, leaving 17 bases between them. The CDR3 loop spans 15 amino acids. The CDR3 region is CASSPQSGRGEKLFF. Written as DNA, the CDR3 is TGTGCCAGTAGTCCGCAGTCGGGGAGAGGTGAAAAACTGTTTTTT.

The chain uses TRBV19 and TRBJ2-3, with D possibly being TRBD2 (5 bases). CDR1 and CDR2 (germline): LNHDA, SQIVND (reference sequence). This CDR3 has 14 residues. V was pared by 5 bases and J by 6 bases, with 15 bases between. The CDR3 loop is CASSPGRAGDTQYF. The CDR3 DNA follows: TGTGCCAGTAGTCCCGGGCGGGCCGGGGATACGCAGTATTTT.

The gene calls are TRBV7-7 and TRBJ2-7; D ambiguous. The CDR3 is 11 amino acids. The ends were cut back, 5 bases at V and 3 bases at J, with 5 bases in the middle. Germline assignment: CDR1 SSHAT and CDR2 FNYEAQ (reference sequence). The CDR3 spells CASSLNYEQYF. CDR3 DNA: TGTGCCAGCAGCCTCAACTACGAGCAGTACTTC.

The rearrangement uses TRBV7-8 and TRBJ1-4; 8 bases agree with TRBD1. The germline V gene has CDR1 SGHVS and CDR2 FQNEAQ. V was clipped by 5 bases and J by 3 bases; unmatched bases: 8. The CDR3 contains 16 residues. The CDR3 region is CASSTGGARSNEKLFF. As DNA, the CDR3 is TGTGCCAGCAGCACAGGGGGGGCGCGGTCTAATGAAAAACTGTTTTTT.

In this sample, this clone turned up many times. V usage is TRBV6-5 and J usage is TRBJ2-2; D not certain. Germline CDR1 is MNHEY and CDR2 is SVGAGI. The V and J ends lost 0 bases and 7 bases respectively, with 9 bases between them. This CDR3 comprises 14 residues. The CDR3 DNA is TGTGCCAGCAGTTACTCGAGGCAGATCGGGGAGCTGTTTTTT. It translates to CASSYSRQIGELFF.

The chain joins TRBV4-1 to TRBJ1-4; D is uncertain. The ends were cut back, 4 bases at V and 7 bases at J, with 22 bases in the middle. Per germline, CDR1 MGHRA and CDR2 YSYEKL. CDR3 length equals 17 residues. The CDR3 is CASSPTVEGNWFEKLFF. CDR3 nucleotides: TGCGCCAGCAGCCCGACGGTGGAGGGTAATTGGTTTGAAAAACTGTTTTTT.

This chain connects TRBV6-5 to TRBJ2-7, with a weak D call TRBD2 (6 bases). The CDR3 covers 15 residues. V dropped 2 bases and J dropped 4 bases, with 15 bases sitting between them. The germline gives CDR1 MNHEY, CDR2 SVGAGI. CDR3 coding DNA: TGTGCCAGCAGTTACCGCGCTAGCGCGGGGTACGAGCAGTACTTC. Its translation is CASSYRASAGYEQYF.

This clone was observed once. Other nucleotide sequences in the sample specify the same CDR3. The chain carries TRBV5-6 and TRBJ1-3; the match to TRBD1 covers 12 bases. There are 17 residues in the CDR3. Trimming removed 8 bases from V and 6 bases from J; junction bases left unmatched: 15. The germline V gene has CDR1 SGHDT and CDR2 YYEEEE. CDR3 nucleotides: TGTGCCAGTAGCCCCGCTCCCGGGACAGGGGGCGCAAACACCATATATTTT. Protein sequence: CASSPAPGTGGANTIYF.

On this clone: A read error may account for a junction end that differs from germline. The V gene is TRBV5-4, the J gene TRBJ2-7; 8 bases align to TRBD1. Germline CDR1 and CDR2: SGHNT and YYREEE (reference sequence). The CDR3 is made up of 15 amino acids. CDR3 protein: CASSQESQGAVEQYF. CDR3 sequence (DNA): TGCGCCAGCAGCCAAGAGAGCCAGGGGGCGGTCGAGCAGTACTTC.

The chain combines TRBV5-1 with TRBJ2-7; 8 bases agree with TRBD2. This CDR3 has 15 amino acids. V lost 0 bases to trimming and J lost 2 bases; unmatched junction nucleotides: 4. Germline-derived CDR1 and CDR2 are SGHRS and YFSETQ. CDR3 bases: TGCGCCAGCAGCTTGGAAACGGGAGGGCCCTACGAGCAGTACTTC. This sequence encodes CASSLETGGPYEQYF. The entire variable domain, with the rest obtained from reference TRBV5-1 and TRBJ2-7, is as follows: KAGVTQTPRYLIKTRGQQVTLSCSPISGHRSVSWYQQTPGQGLQFLFEYFSETQRNKGNFPGRFSGRQFSNSRSEMNVSTLELGDSALYLCASSLETGGPYEQYFGPGTRLTVT.

This sequence joins TRBV4-3 and TRBJ1-2; D is undetermined. Germline lookup yields CDR1 LGHNA and CDR2 YSLEER. V was pared by 3 bases and J by 5 bases, with 16 bases between. The CDR3 is 15 residues long. The CDR3, as DNA: TGCGCCAGCAGCCAGGATCGTCCGGGGAGTTATGGCTACACCTTC. Translated, it gives CASSQDRPGSYGYTF.